The 2 T cell receptor beta chains below all came from one sample that was sequenced in a study of vaccination effects on CD4 cells after COVID-19. Assay: immunoSEQ multiplex PCR; the TCRdb copy retains only in-frame clones and omits some. The sample carries 60,000 to 90,000 clones, about 80% recorded once. No antigen is known for these receptors. Peptide-pool stimulation followed by sequencing identified expanded antigen-specific CD4+ clonotypes in the ViraFEST assay. Once cultured for roughly nine days, the cells underwent separation to obtain CD4+ T cells. Participants each got two BNT162b2 or mRNA-1273 vaccine doses. The sample was CD4+ T cells from PBMCs cultured with HCoV-229E spike peptides, taken after COVID-19 vaccination. All receptors derive from a human donor who received a COVID-19 vaccine.

V gene TRBV28 combines with J gene TRBJ2-7; D uncertain. This CDR3 region has 14 residues. V dropped 2 bases and J dropped 3 bases, with 11 bases sitting between them. CDR1 is MDHEN, CDR2 SYDVKM, per germline. The CDR3 DNA follows: TGTGCCAGCAGTTTAGGCGGACGGAGCTACGAGCAGTACGTC. This encodes CASSLGGRSYEQYV.

This chain connects TRBV12-3 or TRBV12-4 to TRBJ1-1, with no clear D. Trimming pared 5 bases from V and 1 base from J, leaving 5 bases between. CDR3 length: 12 residues. The DNA of the CDR3 is TGTGCCAGCAGTAAGCAGAACACTGAAGCTTTCTTT. It yields the protein CASSKQNTEAFF.